This paragraph covers one TCR beta chain sequence. The CDR3 has 14 amino acids. Between the trimmed V and J ends, which lost 4 bases and 6 bases, there was a span of 12 bases. Germline values: CDR1 MNHEY, CDR2 SVGAGI. Per the authors' pipeline: By means of reference gene primer amplification, nucleated cell counts were estimated. Some clones are missing from TCRdb's copy, which holds only in-frame ones; the method was immunoSEQ multiplex PCR. Clone size and the V and J calls come from that table; the DNA yielded D and trimming. The sample contains 120,000 or so clones, about 90% of which appear only once. This entry belongs to a study of blood T cell repertoires in COVID-19. Whole-study context: There were acute and convalescent COVID-19 samples, and they came from the United States, Italy and Spain. T cells, B-cell-depleted T cells, or PBMCs provided the cDNA or gDNA that served as material.

The sample comprised peripheral blood. This clonotype was sampled from a man in his 70s who had recovered from COVID-19. The rearrangement joins TRBV6-5 to TRBJ1-4, with D possibly being TRBD1 (6 bases). The CDR3 is CASSSWTADEKLFF. CDR3 bases: TGTGCCAGCAGTTCCTGGACAGCTGATGAAAAACTGTTTTTT.